This TCR beta chain appears in the sequencing data of a study of regulatory T cells. General study results and limits: Regulatory T cells showed the strongest V-J pair restriction and V/J gene skewing among patient repertoires. Hydrophobic residues at CDR3 positions 6 and 7 were enriched in conventional CD4+ T cells of CD3G-deficient patients.

The PCR used 52 TRBV and 13 TRBJ primers. Using immunoSEQ multiplex PCR, the repertoire was profiled, and TCRdb retains in-frame clones only, with some absent. The sample carries 32,000 or so clones, roughly 90% recorded once. Every patient with CD3G deficiency had evidence of autoimmunity. Concerning this clone itself: What it binds is unknown.

This sequence was found in a person under 35 with CD3G deficiency. Material for sequencing was conventional CD4+ T cells sorted from blood.

The CDR3 DNA follows: TGTGCCAGTAAGGGGGTTAGGGGAGAGCCCCAGCATTTT. Its translation is CASKGVRGEPQHF. The J gene is TRBJ1-5, the V gene TRBV28, with a weak D call TRBD1 (6 bases). V was pared by 9 bases and J by 8 bases, with 17 bases between. Germline V gene sequence: CDR1 MDHEN, CDR2 SYDVKM. This CDR3 is 13 amino acids long.